This entry lists 32 T cell receptor beta chains sequenced from one sample in a study of T cell changes during pregnancy in multiple sclerosis. TCRdb's copy holds only in-frame clones and misses some; the assay was immunoSEQ multiplex PCR. The table includes more than 20,000 clones, approximately 95% detected once. The sequences come from CD8+ T cells from peripheral blood mononuclear cells, collected in the third trimester of pregnancy. These receptors were collected from a female donor with multiple sclerosis, enrolled in a pregnancy study.

The CDR3 region has the DNA TGCGCCAGCAGCCCCCTTGGCACAGGGGGAATGAACACTGAAGCTTTCTTT. It codes for CASSPLGTGGMNTEAFF. The rearrangement links TRBV4-3 to TRBJ1-1; the match to TRBD1 covers 8 bases. The CDR3 totals 17 residues. Unmatched junction bases numbered 10, after V lost 4 bases and J lost 0 bases. Germline CDR1 is LGHNA and CDR2 is YSLEER.

This chain links TRBV7-2 with TRBJ2-7; 8 positions match TRBD2. Germline lookup yields CDR1 SGHTA and CDR2 FQGNSA. The CDR3 is made up of 16 amino acids. V was pared by 2 bases and J by 4 bases, with 10 bases of the junction left unmatched. The CDR3, as DNA: TGTGCCAGCAGCTTATTTGTGCGGGAGGCCGGGTACGAGCAGTACTTC. It encodes CASSLFVREAGYEQYF.

This clone is a singleton in its sample. In DNA, the CDR3 is TGTGCCAGCAGTTTATCCACAGTCTATGTGGACACCGGGGAGCTGTTTTTT. Its protein is CASSLSTVYVDTGELFF. This chain links TRBV27 with TRBJ2-2; D is undetermined. The CDR3 has 17 residues. Germline CDR1 MNHEY, CDR2 SMNVEV (reference sequence). V was pared by 0 bases and J by 3 bases, with 14 bases between.

The chain couples TRBV5-1 to TRBJ2-1, with 10 positions matching TRBD2. Germline values: CDR1 SGHRS, CDR2 YFSETQ. This CDR3 contains 17 residues. The V and J ends lost 2 bases and 0 bases, in that order; junction bases with no gene match: 5. CDR3 protein: CASSFELAGSSYNEQFF. Here the CDR3 DNA reads TGCGCCAGCAGCTTCGAACTAGCGGGGAGCTCCTACAATGAGCAGTTCTTC.

By sample share, this clone is medium-sized. The chain has TRBV7-9 and TRBJ2-3, with a weak D call TRBD2 (6 bases). This CDR3 comprises 15 residues. Germline CDR1 is SEHNR and CDR2 is FQNEAQ (reference sequence). Trimming took off 8 bases at V and 1 base at J, with 16 bases between the two ends. In nucleotides, the CDR3 is TGTGCCAGCGTACCCTCGGGAGACGGCACAGATACGCAGTATTTT. It specifies CASVPSGDGTDTQYF. The full variable domain, with the rest looked up from reference TRBV7-9 and TRBJ2-3, is DTGVSQNPRHKITKRGQNVTFRCDPISEHNRLYWYRQTLGQGPEFLTYFQNEAQLEKSRLLSDRFSAERPKGSFSTLEIQRTEQGDSAMYLCASVPSGDGTDTQYFGPGTRLTVL.

The rearrangement uses TRBV9 and TRBJ2-5; TRBD2 matches at 14 bases. The CDR3 loop spans 16 amino acids. The V and J ends lost 4 bases and 5 bases, in that order; junction bases with no gene match: 7. CDR1 SGDLS and CDR2 YYNGEE come from the germline V gene. CDR3 amino acids: CASSPGLAGGGETQYF. The CDR3 region has the DNA TGTGCCAGCAGCCCCGGACTAGCGGGGGGAGGTGAGACCCAGTACTTC.

The CDR3, as DNA: TGTGCCACCAGCAGGGTAACGACAGTTGACCAAGAGACCCAGTACTTC. This codes for CATSRVTTVDQETQYF. The chain employs TRBV15 and TRBJ2-5, with a possible D match to TRBD1 (5 bases). The CDR3 sequence is 16 residues long. Deletions cut 3 bases from V and 0 bases from J, with 14 bases between. In germline, CDR1 is LNHNV, CDR2 YYDKDF (reference sequence).

J is TRBJ1-2 and V is TRBV7-8; D not certain. Between the trimmed V and J ends, which lost 3 bases and 8 bases, there was a span of 19 bases. CDR3 length: 15 amino acids. Germline V gene sequence: CDR1 SGHVS, CDR2 FQNEAQ. The CDR3 reads CASSLVDWAEGGYTF. The CDR3, as DNA: TGTGCCAGCAGCTTGGTTGATTGGGCAGAAGGCGGCTACACCTTC.

V gene TRBV11-1 combines with J gene TRBJ2-5, with D tentatively TRBD1 (6 bases). Trimming removed 4 bases at V and 0 bases at J, with 9 bases between. CDR1 is SGHAT and CDR2 is FQDESV in the germline V gene (reference sequence). The CDR3 extends over 14 amino acids. The CDR3 DNA is TGTGCCAGCAGCTCAACAGGGAACCAAGAGACCCAGTACTTC. Protein: CASSSTGNQETQYF.

This clone was observed once. This chain links TRBV27 with TRBJ1-2; 8 bases line up with TRBD1. The V gene's germline CDR1 is MNHEY and CDR2 SMNVEV (reference sequence). Losses at the gene ends were 5 bases for V and 8 bases for J; bases not matched to a gene: 10. This CDR3 is 14 amino acids long. This chain's CDR3 is CASSKDTGGRGYTF. CDR3 DNA: TGTGCCAGCAGTAAAGACACAGGGGGAAGAGGCTACACCTTC.

This chain joins TRBV7-9 and TRBJ1-5; D remains ambiguous. V was trimmed by 1 base and J by 4 bases, leaving 8 bases between them. The CDR3 spans 14 residues. Germline V CDR1 and CDR2: SEHNR, FQNEAQ (reference sequence). Here the CDR3 reads CASSLGPGNQPQHF. CDR3 DNA: TGTGCCAGCAGCTTAGGTCCCGGGAATCAGCCCCAGCATTTT.

This chain uses TRBV6-5 with TRBJ2-2, with D possibly TRBD2 on 5 matching bases. The germline gives CDR1 MNHEY, CDR2 SVGAGI. The CDR3 contains 14 residues. Trimming took off 6 bases at V and 3 bases at J, with 11 bases between the two ends. CDR3 in DNA: TGTGCCAGCAGGGGCCCCGGGGACACCGGGGAGCTGTTTTTT. Translated: CASRGPGDTGELFF.

The rearrangement joins TRBV7-8 to TRBJ1-1; the D is unclear. CDR1 is SGHVS and CDR2 is FQNEAQ in the germline V gene. CDR3 length: 16 residues. V was cut by 0 bases and J by 2 bases, with 13 bases left in between. The chain's CDR3 is CASSLAAGPANTEAFF. The CDR3 DNA follows: TGTGCCAGCAGCTTAGCAGCAGGCCCCGCTAACACTGAAGCTTTCTTT. Full variable domain (remainder filled in from reference TRBV7-8 and TRBJ1-1): GAGVSQSPRYKVAKRGQDVALRCDPISGHVSLFWYQQALGQGPEFLTYFQNEAQLDKSGLPSDRFFAERPEGSVSTLKIQRTQQEDSAVYLCASSLAAGPANTEAFFGQGTRLTVV.

V usage is TRBV7-9 and J usage is TRBJ1-2; a possible D gene is TRBD1 (6 bases). The CDR3 totals 13 residues. CDR1 is SEHNR, CDR2 FQNEAQ, per germline (reference sequence). V lost 7 bases to trimming and J lost 3 bases, with 12 bases between them. The CDR3 sequence: CASTQGWDYGYTF. The CDR3 nucleotides are TGTGCCAGCACTCAGGGGTGGGACTATGGCTACACCTTC.

The J gene is TRBJ2-1, the V gene TRBV4-2; 11 positions agree with TRBD2. The length of the CDR3 is 15 residues. Germline-derived CDR1 and CDR2 are LGHNA and YNFKEQ. The J segment lost 7 bases and the V segment lost 6 bases, leaving 8 bases of the junction unmatched. The CDR3 DNA follows: TGTGCCAGCAGTCTCCTAGCGGGGGGAGGGAATGAGCAGTTCTTC. The encoded protein is CASSLLAGGGNEQFF.

This clone was seen a single time. The chain uses TRBV7-9 and TRBJ1-5; TRBD1 is a possible D gene (6 bases). The CDR3 is 15 residues long. Trimming left V 4 bases short and J 4 bases short, with 14 bases between. Per germline, CDR1 SEHNR and CDR2 FQNEAQ (reference sequence). In DNA, the CDR3 is TGTGCCAGCAGCTCACACAGGGAGTCAAATCAGCCCCAGCATTTT. This encodes CASSSHRESNQPQHF.

The chain couples TRBV6-1 to TRBJ1-5; D remains ambiguous. Germline V gene sequence: CDR1 MNHNS, CDR2 SASEGT. This CDR3 contains 13 residues. Deletions cut 8 bases from V and 7 bases from J, with 15 bases between. The CDR3 nucleotides are TGTGCCAGCGCAGACTTGGAGCACCAGCCCCAGCATTTT. The encoded protein is CASADLEHQPQHF.

The chain is built from TRBV14 and TRBJ2-4, with TRBD2 identical over 12 bases. CDR3 size: 21 residues. The germline V gene has CDR1 SGHDN and CDR2 FVKESK. The trim removed 1 base at V and 0 bases at J, leaving 13 bases unmatched. This CDR3 reads CASSQGMDLAGGKIAKNIQYF. For the CDR3, the DNA is TGTGCCAGCAGCCAAGGCATGGATCTAGCGGGGGGGAAAATAGCCAAAAACATTCAGTACTTC.

V is TRBV9 and J is TRBJ2-3; D is perhaps TRBD1 (6 bases). V was cut by 6 bases and J by 2 bases, with 13 bases left in between. The CDR3 runs to 14 residues. Germline CDR1 is SGDLS and CDR2 is YYNGEE. The CDR3 sequence is CASTLDSHTDTQYF. The CDR3 DNA sequence: TGTGCCAGCACCCTGGACAGCCACACAGATACGCAGTATTTT.

This clone has just one count. This rearrangement joins TRBV5-4 to TRBJ2-7, with D perhaps matching TRBD1 (6 bases). There are 16 residues in the CDR3. Germline V gives CDR1 SGHNT, CDR2 YYREEE (reference sequence). Trimming left V 0 bases short and J 3 bases short, with 16 bases between. In nucleotides, the CDR3 is TGTGCCAGCAGCTTGGCCCAGCACAGGGAAGGCTACGAGCAGTACTTC. It yields the protein CASSLAQHREGYEQYF. Looking up the rest from reference TRBV5-4 and TRBJ2-7 gives the full variable domain: ETGVTQSPTHLIKTRGQQVTLRCSSQSGHNTVSWYQQALGQGPQFIFQYYREEENGRGNFPPRFSGLQFPNYSSELNVNALELDDSALYLCASSLAQHREGYEQYFGPGTRLTVT.

The genes are TRBV9 and TRBJ1-4; 7 nucleotides align to TRBD1. The CDR3 has 15 amino acids. CDR1 and CDR2 from the germline V gene are SGDLS and YYNGEE. V lost 0 bases to trimming and J lost 7 bases; unmatched junction nucleotides: 6. CDR3 DNA: TGTGCCAGCAGCGTAGAAGGGGGCATGGGTGAAAAACTGTTTTTT. Protein: CASSVEGGMGEKLFF.

The V and J genes are TRBV19 and TRBJ2-7; the match to TRBD1 covers 10 bases. The ends lost 5 bases at V and 4 bases at J; junction bases unmatched: 26. This CDR3 is built from 21 residues. Germline V gene data show CDR1 as LNHDA and CDR2 as SQIVND (reference sequence). The CDR3 DNA reads TGTGCCAGTAGTGCAAAACGACAGGGGGCAGCCCCAGTCCCCCTGGATTACGAGCAGTACTTC. Translation gives CASSAKRQGAAPVPLDYEQYF.

The rearrangement links TRBV12-5 to TRBJ1-2; D is possibly TRBD1 (5 bases). Trimming took off 5 bases at V and 4 bases at J, with 11 bases between the two ends. The length of the CDR3 is 13 residues. Germline CDR1 is LGHNT and CDR2 is FRNRAP. DNA for the CDR3: TGTGCTAGTGGTCAGCAGGGTGCCTATGGCTACACCTTC. Amino acids: CASGQQGAYGYTF.

The CDR3 nucleotides read TGTGCCAGCAGTCTCCCCGGGACTTTGGCTGAAGCTTTCTTT. Protein product: CASSLPGTLAEAFF. The rearrangement uses TRBV25-1 and TRBJ1-1, with D possibly being TRBD1 (5 bases). V lost 5 bases and J 6 bases, leaving 16 bases between the germline ends. The CDR3 contains 14 residues. Germline loops: CDR1 MGHDK, CDR2 SYGVNS.

A single count supports this clone. The V gene is TRBV7-8, the J gene TRBJ1-5; possible D gene TRBD1, 5 bases. The germline V and J ends were trimmed by 1 base and 2 bases, with 12 bases remaining between them. CDR1 is SGHVS, CDR2 FQNEAQ, per germline. The CDR3 has 16 amino acids. DNA for the CDR3: TGTGCCAGCAGCTTAGGGGCCTTACAGGGCAATCAGCCCCAGCATTTT. This codes for CASSLGALQGNQPQHF.

The V and J genes are TRBV12-5 and TRBJ1-5; no clear D. CDR3 length: 15 amino acids. CDR1 is LGHNT and CDR2 is FRNRAP in the germline V gene. Trimming left V 6 bases short and J 0 bases short, with 12 bases between. The CDR3 loop reads CASGLEAYSNQPQHF. CDR3 nucleotides: TGTGCTAGTGGGCTCGAGGCTTATAGCAATCAGCCCCAGCATTTT.

The J gene is TRBJ1-3, the V gene TRBV27, with D perhaps TRBD1 (5 bases). The length of the CDR3 is 14 residues. Trimming cost V 6 bases and J 0 bases, with 9 bases left between them. CDR1 and CDR2 from the germline V gene are MNHEY and SMNVEV (reference sequence). The CDR3 DNA follows: TGTGCCAGCAGCCCAGGGAACTCTGGAAACACCATATATTTT. Translated: CASSPGNSGNTIYF.

The V and J genes are TRBV9 and TRBJ2-1; TRBD2 agrees at 11 bases. V shed 3 bases and J 7 bases; nucleotides not matched to a gene: 9. The CDR3 loop spans 16 amino acids. CDR1 and CDR2 from the germline V gene are SGDLS and YYNGEE. Written as DNA, the CDR3 is TGTGCCAGCAGCGGATTCGGACTAGCGGGTGTAAATGAGCAGTTCTTC. This gives the protein CASSGFGLAGVNEQFF.

This chain uses TRBV28 with TRBJ1-3; D is possibly TRBD1 (6 bases). The CDR3 is made up of 17 amino acids. Germline V gene lookup returns CDR1 MDHEN and CDR2 SYDVKM. V gave up 6 bases and J gave up 2 bases, with 20 bases separating them. The CDR3 DNA reads TGTGCCAGCAGGGGGGCTCTTGGGGGAAGGACTGGAAACACCATATATTTT. Its protein is CASRGALGGRTGNTIYF.

J is TRBJ2-2 and V is TRBV21-1; the table's D call, TRBD2, has no DNA check behind it. TRBV21-1 is termed a pseudogene. This CDR3 has 17 residues. CDR3 sequence reads: CASSKGPSGWNTGELFF. The CDR3 nucleotides are TGTGCCAGCAGCAAAGGACCTAGCGGGTGGAACACCGGGGAGCTGTTTTTT.

The table lists this clone with a count of one. The chain uses TRBV27 and TRBJ2-5; 7 bases agree with TRBD2. The CDR3 consists of 15 residues. Per the germline V gene, CDR1 is MNHEY and CDR2 is SMNVEV (reference sequence). J lost 1 base, V lost 0 bases, and 2 bases had no gene match. The chain's CDR3 is CASSLSPSGQETQYF. The CDR3 coding sequence is TGTGCCAGCAGTTTATCCCCTAGCGGCCAAGAGACCCAGTACTTC.

V and J are TRBV7-9 and TRBJ2-3; 11 nucleotides align to TRBD2. The CDR3 is 14 amino acids. CDR1 SEHNR and CDR2 FQNEAQ come from the germline V gene (reference sequence). J was trimmed by 5 bases and V by 5 bases; bases with no gene match: 3. In DNA form, the CDR3 reads TGTGCCAGCAGCACTCTAGCGGGAGGAGATACGCAGTATTTT. Translating it yields CASSTLAGGDTQYF. The full variable domain, with the rest looked up from reference TRBV7-9 and TRBJ2-3, is DTGVSQNPRHKITKRGQNVTFRCDPISEHNRLYWYRQTLGQGPEFLTYFQNEAQLEKSRLLSDRFSAERPKGSFSTLEIQRTEQGDSAMYLCASSTLAGGDTQYFGPGTRLTVL.